This is a list of T cell receptor beta chains from one sample in a study of blood T cell repertoires in COVID-19. Libraries were prepared by immunoSEQ multiplex PCR; TCRdb keeps only in-frame clonotypes and omits some of them. The table has 65,000 to 100,000 clones, approximately 86% seen once; the top ten hold nearly 5%. The sequencing sample was made of peripheral blood. The receptors shown here come from a woman older than 75 with acute or convalescent COVID-19. CDR3s include the opening cysteine and the closing phenylalanine or tryptophan. The order of the fields is clone size, V gene, J gene, CDR3 protein. Size is stated for part of the rows, as once, few or many counts, or as a class when the clone is expanded.

size: .; V: TRBV5-4; J: TRBJ1-2; CDR3: CASSNRTGDNYGYTF
size: .; V: TRBV6-1; J: TRBJ1-2; CDR3: CASSESGRSGYGYTF
size: once; V: TRBV19; J: TRBJ1-2; CDR3: CASSIQAGDSGHYGYTF
size: .; V: TRBV5-1; J: TRBJ2-3; CDR3: CASSLAGLADTQYF
size: .; V: TRBV6-5; J: TRBJ2-2; CDR3: CASSPQGGSTGELFF
size: .; V: TRBV6-5; J: TRBJ2-1; CDR3: CASRRTSGSYEQFF
size: .; V: TRBV11-2; J: TRBJ1-2; CDR3: CASSSLTGGYYGYTF
size: .; V: TRBV2; J: TRBJ2-7; CDR3: CASSRDKTYEQYF
size: .; V: TRBV11-1; J: TRBJ2-7; CDR3: CASSQGQSYEQYF
size: .; V: TRBV6-5; J: TRBJ1-2; CDR3: CASSSPGPGYTF
size: .; V: TRBV5-1; J: TRBJ2-6; CDR3: CASSPRVREGRGANVLTF
size: .; V: TRBV24-1; J: TRBJ2-5; CDR3: CATSDPGRETQYF
size: .; V: TRBV2; J: TRBJ1-5; CDR3: CASRSGQINQPQHF
size: few; V: TRBV6-5; J: TRBJ1-2; CDR3: CASSRPGQGFNGYTF
size: .; V: TRBV2; J: TRBJ1-2; CDR3: CASSPDINYGYTF
size: .; V: TRBV14; J: TRBJ2-6; CDR3: CASSQARGGANVLTF
size: once; V: TRBV7-7; J: TRBJ2-5; CDR3: CASSLRAGQETQYF
size: .; V: TRBV7-8; J: TRBJ2-1; CDR3: CASSKSDRGPWNEQFF
size: .; V: TRBV21-1; J: TRBJ2-7; CDR3: CASSKDGAGGTDEQYF
size: .; V: TRBV4-1; J: TRBJ2-5; CDR3: CASSQDLETQYF
size: .; V: TRBV7-9; J: TRBJ2-3; CDR3: CASSLGPTADTQYF
size: .; V: TRBV6-1; J: TRBJ2-5; CDR3: CASSEASSGETQYF
size: .; V: TRBV7-9; J: TRBJ2-3; CDR3: CASSDPSPPQYF
size: .; V: TRBV18; J: TRBJ1-1; CDR3: CASSPSGSVNTEAFF
size: .; V: TRBV18; J: TRBJ2-5; CDR3: CASSPPGLAKETQYF
size: .; V: TRBV7-2; J: TRBJ2-7; CDR3: CASSDRDYEQYF
size: few; V: TRBV30; J: TRBJ1-2; CDR3: CAWRGTGSVYGYTF
size: .; V: TRBV15; J: TRBJ1-2; CDR3: CATSTEGAIPLGYTF
size: .; V: TRBV2; J: TRBJ2-1; CDR3: CASSERLGGGNEQFF
size: .; V: TRBV18; J: TRBJ1-1; CDR3: CASSPQLNTEAFF
size: .; V: TRBV19; J: TRBJ1-2; CDR3: CASSIGGDYGYTF
size: .; V: TRBV28; J: TRBJ2-3; CDR3: CASSSLLGGTGTDTQYF
size: .; V: TRBV2; J: TRBJ1-4; CDR3: CASMPLGANEKLFF
size: .; V: TRBV4-1; J: TRBJ1-6; CDR3: CASSQEEGASSPLHF